Listed below are T cell receptor beta chains from one sample, sequenced in a study of shared clonotypes between healthy human individuals. Repertoires were generated with immunoSEQ multiplex PCR, while TCRdb's copy carries only in-frame clones and drops some. The sample has approximately 640,000 clones, roughly 87% seen once. The sequencing sample was made of memory CD8+ T cells from PBMCs. Every receptor here comes from a man between 18 and 29 years old in good health. Some clones in this sample may be carry-over from other donors' samples. Each CDR3 is given with its conserved first and last residue. D genes are given only for firm matches. Size tells how often a clone was seen (once, few, many) or the class of an expanded clone, and some rows leave it out.

cdr3_length j_call v_call clone_size d_call cdr3_nt cdr3_aa
18 TRBJ2-2 TRBV7-8 NA NA TGTGCCAGCAGCTTAGATTCCCGGGGCAGGGAGAACACCGGGGAGCTGTTTTTT CASSLDSRGRENTGELFF
15 TRBJ2-1 TRBV15 few NA TGTGCCACCAGCACCGAACCCGGGGACATCAATGAGCAGTTCTTC CATSTEPGDINEQFF
15 TRBJ1-4 TRBV6-6 NA NA TGTGCCAGCAGTATGCCACAGGGAGGGAATGAAAAACTGTTTTTT CASSMPQGGNEKLFF
17 TRBJ2-2 TRBV11-3 once TRBD1 TGTGCCAGCAGCTTAGAGGGTACAGGGGCGAACACCGGGGAGCTGTTTTTT CASSLEGTGANTGELFF
17 TRBJ1-4 TRBV7-9 NA NA TGTGCCAGCAGCTTGGCCCCCCCAGGGCCAACTAATGAAAAACTGTTTTTT CASSLAPPGPTNEKLFF
16 TRBJ2-1 TRBV28 NA NA TGTGCCAGCAGTTTATGGCTGGGGGATACCTACAATGAGCAGTTCTTC CASSLWLGDTYNEQFF
15 TRBJ2-7 TRBV7-3 NA TRBD1 TGTGCCAGCAGCGCCGGGACAGGACCCTCCTACGAGCAGTACTTC CASSAGTGPSYEQYF
13 TRBJ1-1 TRBV30 NA TRBD1 TGTGCCATACTGCCAGGGGGTTTCACTGAAGCTTTCTTT CAILPGGFTEAFF
14 TRBJ1-1 TRBV6-5 NA NA TGTGCCAGCAGTTACGGGGCAGTGAACACTGAAGCTTTCTTT CASSYGAVNTEAFF
12 TRBJ2-3 TRBV7-2 NA TRBD2 TGTGCCAGCAGCTCGAGATGGGGGGGGCAGTATTTT CASSSRWGGQYF
12 TRBJ2-1 TRBV5-1 NA NA TGCGCCAGCAGCTTGGGGTCTATGGAGCAGTTCTTC CASSLGSMEQFF
20 TRBJ2-4 TRBV4-2 NA NA TGTGCCAGCAGCCAAGACCCAATTAGCCGGGACGCAGGGAGGAAGAACATTCAGTACTTC CASSQDPISRDAGRKNIQYF
15 TRBJ2-2 TRBV13 NA TRBD1 TGTGCCAGCAGCCCCGGGACAGGGAGCACCGGGGAGCTGTTTTTT CASSPGTGSTGELFF
13 TRBJ2-7 TRBV30 NA NA TGTGCCTGGAGTAGGACGGAGACCTACGAGCAGTACTTC CAWSRTETYEQYF
18 TRBJ2-3 TRBV29-1 NA TRBD2 TGCAGCGTTGAACCTCTAGGGGCGGAGCGGGAGGCCCCAGATACGCAGTATTTT CSVEPLGAEREAPDTQYF
12 TRBJ2-7 TRBV6-5 NA NA TGTGCCAGCAGTTACGACAGCCCCGAGCAGTACTTC CASSYDSPEQYF
16 TRBJ2-7 TRBV19 once NA TGTGCCAGTAGTATATCAGGGGTGGGGAGCTCCTACGAGCAGTACTTC CASSISGVGSSYEQYF
19 TRBJ2-1 TRBV13 NA NA TGTGCCAGCAGCCTTAAGGTCCTAGCCGCCTTAAGCTCCTACAATGAGCAGTTCTTC CASSLKVLAALSSYNEQFF
15 TRBJ1-2 TRBV7-6 NA NA TGTGCCAGCAGCCCAGGCACGAGATGGTCAGGGGGCTACACCTTC CASSPGTRWSGGYTF
15 TRBJ2-3 TRBV6-5 NA TRBD2 TGTGCCAGCAGTTACTCACGGGAGGCCACAGATACGCAGTATTTT CASSYSREATDTQYF
14 TRBJ1-5 TRBV27 NA NA TGTGCCATCGGAGATCGACGGAAGAATCAGCCCCAGCATTTT CAIGDRRKNQPQHF
14 TRBJ2-2 TRBV28 NA NA TGTGCCAGCAGTTTAAATCCGAACACCGGGGAGCTGTTTTTT CASSLNPNTGELFF
13 TRBJ2-5 TRBV10-2 NA NA TGCGCCAGCAGTGTGTGGTCCGGGGAGACCCAGTACTTC CASSVWSGETQYF
15 TRBJ1-3 TRBV29-1 few TRBD1 TGCAGCGCAGTCGGGCAGGGGGCCTCTGGAAACACCATATATTTT CSAVGQGASGNTIYF
13 TRBJ1-2 TRBV28 NA NA TGTGCCAGCAGTTTGCAGGGGAACTATGGCTACACCTTC CASSLQGNYGYTF
17 TRBJ1-1 TRBV28 NA NA TGTGCCAGCAGTCCCCCCCCAGGGCCCCATCTTAACACTGAAGCTTTCTTT CASSPPPGPHLNTEAFF
16 TRBJ2-1 TRBV4-1 NA TRBD2 TGCGCCAGCAGCCAAAGGACTAGCGGGAGTTGGGATGAGCAGTTCTTC CASSQRTSGSWDEQFF
18 TRBJ2-2 TRBV4-3 NA NA TGCGCCAGCAGCCAGATCGGGAGAGTCCGGGTTTCGACCGGGGAGCTGTTTTTT CASSQIGRVRVSTGELFF